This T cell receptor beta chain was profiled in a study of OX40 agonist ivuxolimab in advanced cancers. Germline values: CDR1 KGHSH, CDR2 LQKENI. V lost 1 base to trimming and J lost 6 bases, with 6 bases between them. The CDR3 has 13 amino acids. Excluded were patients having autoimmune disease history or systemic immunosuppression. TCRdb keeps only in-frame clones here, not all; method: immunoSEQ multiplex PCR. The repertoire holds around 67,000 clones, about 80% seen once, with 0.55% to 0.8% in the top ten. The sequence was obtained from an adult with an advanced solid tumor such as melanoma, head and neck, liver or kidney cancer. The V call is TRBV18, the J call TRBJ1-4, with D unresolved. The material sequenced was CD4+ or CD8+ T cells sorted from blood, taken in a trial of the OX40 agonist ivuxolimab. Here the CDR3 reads CASSPRRDEKLFF. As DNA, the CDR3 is TGTGCCAGCTCACCACGTAGGGATGAAAAACTGTTTTTT.